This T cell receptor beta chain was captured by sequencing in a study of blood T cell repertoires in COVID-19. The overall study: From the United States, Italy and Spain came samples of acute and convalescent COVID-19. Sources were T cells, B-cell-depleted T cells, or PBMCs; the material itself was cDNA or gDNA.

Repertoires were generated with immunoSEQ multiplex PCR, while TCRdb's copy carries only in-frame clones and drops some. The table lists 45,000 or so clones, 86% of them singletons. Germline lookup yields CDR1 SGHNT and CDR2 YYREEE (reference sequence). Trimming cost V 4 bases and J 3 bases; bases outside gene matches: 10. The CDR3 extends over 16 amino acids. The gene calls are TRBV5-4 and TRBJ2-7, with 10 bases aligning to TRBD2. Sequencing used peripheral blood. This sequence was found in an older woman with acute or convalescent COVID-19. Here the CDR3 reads CASSMMKAGGYYEQYF. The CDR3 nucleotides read TGTGCCAGCAGCATGATGAAAGCGGGAGGGTACTACGAGCAGTACTTC.